The rows below give T cell receptor beta chains drawn from one sample of a study of blood T cell repertoires in COVID-19. Clones were read by immunoSEQ multiplex PCR, and TCRdb kept only the in-frame ones, dropping some. The table records around 340,000 clones, about 86% of them present only once. Sequencing was done on a sample of peripheral blood. These receptors came from a man aged 30-40 years with active or convalescent COVID-19. Each CDR3 is given with its conserved first and last residue. The order of the fields is CDR3 protein, CDR3 DNA, V gene, CDR3 length, clone size, J gene, D gene. The D gene is left open where the match is weak. Clone size is given for some rows only: seen once, a few or many times, or a class if the clone is expanded.

CDR3aa: CASSPQQGSNEQFF
CDR3nt: TGTGCCAGCTCACCCCAACAGGGGAGCAATGAGCAGTTCTTC
v_gene: TRBV18
len: 14
abundance: -
j_gene: TRBJ2-1
d_gene: TRBD1

CDR3aa: CASSLARTNPTGELFF
CDR3nt: TGCGCCAGCAGCTTGGCCCGGACTAACCCTACCGGGGAGCTGTTTTTT
v_gene: TRBV5-1
len: 16
abundance: -
j_gene: TRBJ2-2
d_gene: -

CDR3aa: CASSPGLAGRKQFF
CDR3nt: TGCGCCAGCAGCCCGGGACTAGCGGGTCGAAAGCAGTTCTTC
v_gene: TRBV4-1
len: 14
abundance: -
j_gene: TRBJ2-1
d_gene: TRBD2

CDR3aa: CASSALRADTYNEQFF
CDR3nt: TGTGCCAGCAGCGCCCTTAGAGCGGATACTTACAATGAGCAGTTCTTC
v_gene: TRBV7-8
len: 16
abundance: -
j_gene: TRBJ2-1
d_gene: -

CDR3aa: CASSLGGNLGYTF
CDR3nt: TGCGCCAGCAGCTTGGGAGGGAATCTGGGCTACACCTTC
v_gene: TRBV5-1
len: 13
abundance: -
j_gene: TRBJ1-2
d_gene: -

CDR3aa: CASSYSGGTTEAFF
CDR3nt: TGTGCCAGCAGTTACTCGGGGGGGACCACTGAAGCTTTCTTT
v_gene: TRBV6-5
len: 14
abundance: -
j_gene: TRBJ1-1
d_gene: -

CDR3aa: CASSRQGGNYEQYF
CDR3nt: TGTGCCAGCAGTCGACAGGGTGGTAACTACGAGCAGTACTTC
v_gene: TRBV6-2/TRBV6-3
len: 14
abundance: -
j_gene: TRBJ2-7
d_gene: TRBD1

CDR3aa: CASSSGSIADTQYF
CDR3nt: TGTGCCAGCTCTAGCGGGAGTATAGCAGATACGCAGTATTTT
v_gene: TRBV18
len: 14
abundance: -
j_gene: TRBJ2-3
d_gene: TRBD2

CDR3aa: CASSETRRPYSGANVLTF
CDR3nt: TGTGCCAGCAGTGAAACACGGAGACCCTACTCTGGGGCCAACGTCCTGACTTTC
v_gene: TRBV6-1
len: 18
abundance: once
j_gene: TRBJ2-6
d_gene: -

CDR3aa: CASSPGQEYNEQFF
CDR3nt: TGTGCCAGCAGCCCAGGACAGGAATACAATGAGCAGTTCTTC
v_gene: TRBV7-3
len: 14
abundance: -
j_gene: TRBJ2-1
d_gene: TRBD1

CDR3aa: CANSPSTNEKLFF
CDR3nt: TGTGCCAACAGTCCGTCTACTAATGAAAAACTGTTTTTT
v_gene: TRBV7-2
len: 13
abundance: -
j_gene: TRBJ1-4
d_gene: -

CDR3aa: CASSASGGRSNTGELFF
CDR3nt: TGTGCCAGCAGCGCGTCGGGTGGCAGATCGAACACCGGGGAGCTGTTTTTT
v_gene: TRBV9
len: 17
abundance: -
j_gene: TRBJ2-2
d_gene: -

CDR3aa: CASSSRDRALDYGYTF
CDR3nt: TGTGCCAGCAGTTCCAGGGACAGGGCCCTGGACTATGGCTACACCTTC
v_gene: TRBV6-6
len: 16
abundance: -
j_gene: TRBJ1-2
d_gene: TRBD1

CDR3aa: CASSATGGWPDTQYF
CDR3nt: TGTGCCAGCAGCGCAACAGGTGGGTGGCCAGATACGCAGTATTTT
v_gene: TRBV7-9
len: 15
abundance: -
j_gene: TRBJ2-3
d_gene: -

CDR3aa: CASSPDRGQMSGELFF
CDR3nt: TGTGCCAGTAGTCCGGACAGGGGGCAAATGAGCGGGGAGCTGTTTTTT
v_gene: TRBV19
len: 16
abundance: -
j_gene: TRBJ2-2
d_gene: TRBD1

CDR3aa: CASGGGLTDTQYF
CDR3nt: TGTGCCAGCGGGGGCGGGCTCACAGATACGCAGTATTTT
v_gene: TRBV2
len: 13
abundance: -
j_gene: TRBJ2-3
d_gene: -

CDR3aa: CASSLGQPELNLNEQFF
CDR3nt: TGTGCCAGCTCACTAGGACAGCCGGAATTGAATCTCAATGAGCAGTTCTTC
v_gene: TRBV18
len: 17
abundance: -
j_gene: TRBJ2-1
d_gene: -

CDR3aa: CASSSALTLLALHF
CDR3nt: TGTGCCAGCAGCAGTGCCCTAACCCTTCTGGCCCTCCACTTT
v_gene: TRBV4-2
len: 14
abundance: -
j_gene: TRBJ1-6
d_gene: -

CDR3aa: CASSPRTGGNYYNEQFF
CDR3nt: TGCGCCAGCAGCCCGCGGACAGGGGGGAATTACTACAATGAGCAGTTCTTC
v_gene: TRBV5-1
len: 17
abundance: -
j_gene: TRBJ2-1
d_gene: TRBD1

CDR3aa: CASSPVSTNTGELFF
CDR3nt: TGTGCCAGCAGCCCCGTCAGTACAAACACCGGGGAGCTGTTTTTT
v_gene: TRBV6-5
len: 15
abundance: few
j_gene: TRBJ2-2
d_gene: -

CDR3aa: CATSDLGLAGGAGNEQFF
CDR3nt: TGTGCCACCAGTGATCTGGGACTAGCGGGAGGGGCTGGGAATGAGCAGTTCTTC
v_gene: TRBV24-1
len: 18
abundance: -
j_gene: TRBJ2-1
d_gene: TRBD2

CDR3aa: CATSDWGGESSYNEQFF
CDR3nt: TGTGCCACCAGTGATTGGGGGGGCGAGAGCTCCTACAATGAGCAGTTCTTC
v_gene: TRBV24-1
len: 17
abundance: once
j_gene: TRBJ2-1
d_gene: -

CDR3aa: CASSSGTGGLGYTF
CDR3nt: TGTGCCAGCAGTTCGGGGACAGGGGGCCTAGGCTACACCTTC
v_gene: TRBV28
len: 14
abundance: -
j_gene: TRBJ1-2
d_gene: TRBD1

CDR3aa: CASSLRGSRNQPQHF
CDR3nt: TGTGCCAGCAGCTTGCGGGGTTCGAGAAATCAGCCCCAGCATTTT
v_gene: TRBV5-8
len: 15
abundance: -
j_gene: TRBJ1-5
d_gene: -

CDR3aa: CASSSGAFSSYEQYF
CDR3nt: TGCGCCAGCAGCTCAGGGGCTTTTAGCTCCTACGAGCAGTACTTC
v_gene: TRBV5-1
len: 15
abundance: -
j_gene: TRBJ2-7
d_gene: -

CDR3aa: CAISRQGGGTEAFF
CDR3nt: TGTGCCATCTCCCGACAGGGAGGAGGCACTGAAGCTTTCTTT
v_gene: TRBV10-3
len: 14
abundance: -
j_gene: TRBJ1-1
d_gene: TRBD1

CDR3aa: CASSLGTGISGNTIYF
CDR3nt: TGTGCCAGCAGCCTCGGGACAGGGATTTCTGGAAACACCATATATTTT
v_gene: TRBV7-8
len: 16
abundance: -
j_gene: TRBJ1-3
d_gene: TRBD1

CDR3aa: CASSTTGIGTGELFF
CDR3nt: TGTGCCAGCAGCACCACAGGGATAGGCACCGGGGAGCTGTTTTTT
v_gene: TRBV9
len: 15
abundance: -
j_gene: TRBJ2-2
d_gene: -

CDR3aa: CASSLDYFYEQYF
CDR3nt: TGTGCCAGCAGCTTAGACTACTTCTACGAGCAGTACTTC
v_gene: TRBV7-3
len: 13
abundance: -
j_gene: TRBJ2-7
d_gene: -

CDR3aa: CASSLSSNYAYGYTF
CDR3nt: TGTGCCAGCAGCTTGTCGTCTAACTATGCTTATGGCTACACCTTC
v_gene: TRBV5-4
len: 15
abundance: -
j_gene: TRBJ1-2
d_gene: -

CDR3aa: CASSLKDRLYEQYF
CDR3nt: TGTGCCAGCAGCCTAAAGGACAGACTCTACGAGCAGTACTTC
v_gene: TRBV5-5
len: 14
abundance: few
j_gene: TRBJ2-7
d_gene: -

CDR3aa: CASSSITDTQYF
CDR3nt: TGTGCCAGCAGCTCTATCACAGATACGCAGTATTTT
v_gene: TRBV7-2
len: 12
abundance: -
j_gene: TRBJ2-3
d_gene: -

CDR3aa: CASRPGGRVAKNIQYF
CDR3nt: TGTGCCAGCAGACCCGGGGGGAGGGTGGCCAAAAACATTCAGTACTTC
v_gene: TRBV28
len: 16
abundance: -
j_gene: TRBJ2-4
d_gene: TRBD2

CDR3aa: CASSLRGLSPLHF
CDR3nt: TGTGCCAGCAGCTTACGGGGGTTATCACCCCTCCACTTT
v_gene: TRBV6-6
len: 13
abundance: -
j_gene: TRBJ1-6
d_gene: -

CDR3aa: CASSLVRDGYTF
CDR3nt: TGTGCCAGCAGCTTGGTTCGGGATGGCTACACCTTC
v_gene: TRBV5-6
len: 12
abundance: -
j_gene: TRBJ1-2
d_gene: -

CDR3aa: CASSENLSTDTQYF
CDR3nt: TGTGCCAGCAGTGAGAACCTTAGCACAGATACGCAGTATTTT
v_gene: TRBV28
len: 14
abundance: -
j_gene: TRBJ2-3
d_gene: -

CDR3aa: CASSLGGGDSPLHF
CDR3nt: TGTGCCAGCAGCTTAGGAGGGGGCGACTCACCCCTCCACTTT
v_gene: TRBV11-2
len: 14
abundance: few
j_gene: TRBJ1-6
d_gene: TRBD1

CDR3aa: CATSDARGPDTEAFF
CDR3nt: TGTGCCACCAGTGATGCCAGGGGGCCTGACACTGAAGCTTTCTTT
v_gene: TRBV24-1
len: 15
abundance: -
j_gene: TRBJ1-1
d_gene: TRBD1

CDR3aa: CASSPSTGTYEQYF
CDR3nt: TGTGCCAGCAGTCCATCGACAGGGACCTACGAGCAGTACTTC
v_gene: TRBV3-1/TRBV3-2
len: 14
abundance: -
j_gene: TRBJ2-7
d_gene: TRBD1

CDR3aa: CASRVSAADTIYF
CDR3nt: TGTGCCAGCAGGGTGAGTGCGGCGGACACCATATATTTT
v_gene: TRBV28
len: 13
abundance: -
j_gene: TRBJ1-3
d_gene: -

CDR3aa: CAWNRDRAEKLFF
CDR3nt: TGTGCCTGGAACAGGGACAGGGCTGAAAAACTGTTTTTT
v_gene: TRBV30
len: 13
abundance: once
j_gene: TRBJ1-4
d_gene: TRBD1

CDR3aa: CASSQTSGGADTQYF
CDR3nt: TGTGCCAGCAGCCAAACTAGCGGGGGGGCAGATACGCAGTATTTT
v_gene: TRBV4-2
len: 15
abundance: -
j_gene: TRBJ2-3
d_gene: TRBD2

CDR3aa: CASSPGTADYEQYF
CDR3nt: TGTGCCAGCAGTCCCGGGACAGCAGACTACGAGCAGTACTTC
v_gene: TRBV7-7
len: 14
abundance: -
j_gene: TRBJ2-7
d_gene: TRBD1

CDR3aa: CASSLGWDRGNYGYTF
CDR3nt: TGTGCCAGCAGCTTAGGCTGGGACAGGGGAAACTATGGCTACACCTTC
v_gene: TRBV7-2
len: 16
abundance: -
j_gene: TRBJ1-2
d_gene: TRBD1

CDR3aa: CASSAGANYGYTF
CDR3nt: TGTGCCAGCAGCGCAGGCGCTAACTATGGCTACACCTTC
v_gene: TRBV7-8
len: 13
abundance: -
j_gene: TRBJ1-2
d_gene: -

CDR3aa: CASSSGGADTQYF
CDR3nt: TGTGCCAGCAGCTCAGGGGGCGCGGATACGCAGTATTTT
v_gene: TRBV9
len: 13
abundance: -
j_gene: TRBJ2-3
d_gene: TRBD1

CDR3aa: CASSLQGGPGALTQYF
CDR3nt: TGCGCCAGCAGCTTGCAAGGAGGGCCCGGGGCCCTGACGCAGTATTTT
v_gene: TRBV5-1
len: 16
abundance: -
j_gene: TRBJ2-3
d_gene: -

CDR3aa: CASSYSGTGRTDTQYF
CDR3nt: TGTGCCAGCAGTTATTCCGGGACAGGGAGGACAGATACGCAGTATTTT
v_gene: TRBV6-2/TRBV6-3
len: 16
abundance: -
j_gene: TRBJ2-3
d_gene: TRBD1

CDR3aa: CASSLGQDNSPLHF
CDR3nt: TGTGCCAGCAGCCTGGGACAAGATAATTCACCCCTCCACTTT
v_gene: TRBV11-3
len: 14
abundance: -
j_gene: TRBJ1-6
d_gene: -

CDR3aa: CASRSAPGWNTEAFF
CDR3nt: TGTGCCAGCAGGTCAGCCCCAGGGTGGAACACTGAAGCTTTCTTT
v_gene: TRBV28
len: 15
abundance: -
j_gene: TRBJ1-1
d_gene: -

CDR3aa: CASSQEGQGYNEQFF
CDR3nt: TGCGCCAGCAGCCAAGAAGGACAGGGTTACAATGAGCAGTTCTTC
v_gene: TRBV4-3
len: 15
abundance: few
j_gene: TRBJ2-1
d_gene: TRBD1

CDR3aa: CASSQEGVPGRSRLF
CDR3nt: TGCGCCAGCAGCCAAGAGGGAGTTCCAGGACGGTCCAGACTTTTT
v_gene: TRBV4-1
len: 15
abundance: -
j_gene: TRBJ1-1
d_gene: -

CDR3aa: CASSQDPQGGGANYGYTF
CDR3nt: TGTGCCAGCAGCCAAGATCCCCAGGGAGGGGGTGCTAACTATGGCTACACCTTC
v_gene: TRBV4-2
len: 18
abundance: -
j_gene: TRBJ1-2
d_gene: -

CDR3aa: CASSATSEYGEQYF
CDR3nt: TGCGCCAGCAGCGCGACTAGCGAGTATGGGGAGCAGTACTTC
v_gene: TRBV5-1
len: 14
abundance: -
j_gene: TRBJ2-7
d_gene: TRBD2

CDR3aa: CASSLKVGYYEQYF
CDR3nt: TGTGCCAGCAGTTTGAAGGTGGGCTACTACGAGCAGTACTTC
v_gene: TRBV28
len: 14
abundance: -
j_gene: TRBJ2-7
d_gene: -